A single sample is the source of the 32 T cell receptor beta chains below, sequenced in a study of early T cells in non-severe SARS-CoV-2 infection. TCRdb used MiXCR to reprocess the 5' RACE reads, holding one entry per CDR3 protein. This sample has some 28,000 distinct CDR3 sequences, with roughly a tenth found just once. The sample was whole blood. Every receptor here comes from an adult who was a healthcare worker with PCR-confirmed SARS-CoV-2 infection or an uninfected control (not recorded which).

This clonotype has more than one count but fewer than ten. The gene calls are TRBV11-3 and TRBJ2-5; 8 positions agree with TRBD1. The trim removed 5 bases at V and 1 base at J, leaving 12 bases unmatched. Germline V gene lookup returns CDR1 SGHNT and CDR2 YENEEA. CDR3 size: 17 residues. In nucleotides, the CDR3 is TGTGCCAGCAGCATCACATTGGGACAGGAGATCCAAGAGACCCAGTACTTC. It is translated as CASSITLGQEIQETQYF.

This clonotype was observed a few times. The V gene is TRBV20-1, the J gene TRBJ2-2; 11 bases map to TRBD2. The junction had 8 bases not matched to a gene; V was cut back by 1 base and J by 4 bases. CDR3 length equals 17 residues. In germline, CDR1 is DFQATT, CDR2 SNEGSKA (reference sequence). Written as DNA, the CDR3 is TGCAGTGCTAGAGGGCCGGGACTAGCGGTCAGCACCGGGGAGCTGTTTTTT. As protein: CSARGPGLAVSTGELFF.

This clonotype occurred many times. The chain links TRBV27 to TRBJ1-6, with no clear D. Germline values: CDR1 MNHEY, CDR2 SMNVEV (reference sequence). The V end lost 3 bases, the J end lost 3 bases, and 18 bases lay between the germline ends. This CDR3 comprises 18 residues. CDR3 coding DNA: TGTGCCAGCAGTTTCGAGATCGTCAACGGGTACTATAATTCACCCCTCCACTTT. Its protein is CASSFEIVNGYYNSPLHF.

This clonotype was seen ten or more times. The CDR3 region has the DNA TGTGCCAGCAGTCGGACAGGAGCTAACTATGGCTACACCTTC. This encodes CASSRTGANYGYTF. The V gene is TRBV6-2 or TRBV6-3, the J gene TRBJ1-2; 7 bases align to TRBD1. With V trimmed by 5 bases and J by 0 bases, 3 bases remained unmatched. The CDR3 totals 14 residues. Germline CDR1 MNHEY, CDR2 SVGEGT.

In this sample, this clonotype turned up a few times. The chain joins TRBV7-9 to TRBJ2-7; tentatively, D is TRBD1 (6 bases). Trimming stripped 5 bases from V and 3 bases from J, with 14 bases between. Germline V gene data show CDR1 as SEHNR and CDR2 as FQNEAQ (reference sequence). The CDR3 spans 14 residues. The CDR3 bases are TGTGCCAGCAGCCACGGGGACATCCGCTACGAGCAGTACTTC. It yields the protein CASSHGDIRYEQYF.

This clonotype was counted ten times or more. V is TRBV4-1 and J is TRBJ1-4; perhaps TRBD1 as D (5 bases). The germline gives CDR1 MGHRA, CDR2 YSYEKL. The CDR3 sequence is 15 residues long. The V gene lost 5 bases and the J gene lost 2 bases, with 12 bases spanning the gap. As DNA, the CDR3 is TGCGCCAGCAGCTCAAACGGGGGTACTAATGAAAAACTGTTTTTT. Translation gives CASSSNGGTNEKLFF.

V gene TRBV7-9 combines with J gene TRBJ2-7, with D possibly matching TRBD2 (6 bases). V lost 7 bases and J 2 bases, leaving 12 bases between the germline ends. From germline, CDR1 is SEHNR and CDR2 FQNEAQ (reference sequence). The CDR3 loop spans 13 amino acids. This chain's CDR3 is CASTRDSAYEQYF. The CDR3 DNA sequence: TGTGCCAGCACCCGGGACTCGGCCTACGAGCAGTACTTC.

This clonotype was recorded a few times. V gene TRBV5-1 combines with J gene TRBJ2-3; D is possibly TRBD2 (6 bases). The CDR3 consists of 13 residues. V dropped 3 bases and J dropped 2 bases, with 7 bases sitting between them. Germline V gene lookup returns CDR1 SGHRS and CDR2 YFSETQ. The CDR3 DNA reads as TGCGCCAGCAGCTGGACTAACACAGATACGCAGTATTTT. This codes for CASSWTNTDTQYF.

The chain recombines TRBV7-9 with TRBJ2-7; D gene uncertain. CDR3 length equals 14 residues. V lost 4 bases and J lost 2, with 12 bases in between. The germline gives CDR1 SEHNR, CDR2 FQNEAQ (reference sequence). The CDR3 DNA reads TGTGCCAGCAGCTATGACGGAGAAGCCTACGAGCAGTACTTC. Its translation is CASSYDGEAYEQYF.

This clonotype was seen only a few times. The genes are TRBV12-3 or TRBV12-4 and TRBJ2-5; D possibly uses TRBD1 or TRBD2 (5 bases each). The length of the CDR3 is 14 residues. V shed 5 bases and J shed 7 bases, with 17 bases lying between them. Written as DNA, the CDR3 is TGTGCCAGCAGTGGCGACCGGGGCGAAGGGACCCAGTACTTC. Translating it yields CASSGDRGEGTQYF.

This clonotype has at least ten counts. The CDR3 nucleotides read TGTGCCAGCAGTGAAAGGGCTAGCGGAGGAGAGACCCAGTACTTC. Translation: CASSERASGGETQYF. J is TRBJ2-5 and V is TRBV2, with 7 bases lining up with TRBD2. Germline V lookup: CDR1 SNHLY, CDR2 FYNNEI. The CDR3 contains 15 residues. V gave up 2 bases and J gave up 4 bases; unmatched junction bases: 7.

This chain links TRBV20-1 with TRBJ1-1; no definite D call. The V and J ends lost 1 base and 1 base respectively, with 7 bases between them. The CDR3 has 13 residues. Germline V gene data show CDR1 as DFQATT and CDR2 as SNEGSKA (reference sequence). The CDR3 reads CSARVNKNTEAFF. The CDR3 coding sequence is TGCAGTGCTAGAGTTAACAAGAACACTGAAGCTTTCTTT.

This clonotype was counted many times. The chain joins TRBV3-1 to TRBJ2-1, with no clear D. V was cut by 4 bases and J by 4 bases, with 11 bases left in between. This CDR3 spans 14 amino acids. The V gene's germline CDR1 is LGHDT and CDR2 YNNKEL (reference sequence). This CDR3 reads CASSLPGPYNEQFF. CDR3 bases: TGTGCCAGCAGCCTCCCCGGGCCTTACAATGAGCAGTTCTTC.

This clonotype was counted ten times or more. The chain is built from TRBV10-1 and TRBJ1-3; no clear D gene. The CDR3 spans 15 residues. Germline V lookup: CDR1 WNHNN, CDR2 SYGVQD (reference sequence). Trimming cost V 2 bases and J 0 bases, with 8 bases left between them. The CDR3 nucleotides are TGCGCCAGCAGTGAGATTAGGATCTCTGGAAACACCATATATTTT. Amino acid sequence: CASSEIRISGNTIYF.

In this sample, this clonotype turned up many times. J is TRBJ1-5 and V is TRBV7-9; 7 nucleotides align to TRBD1. The V segment lost 5 bases and the J segment 4 bases; nucleotides outside the gene matches: 8. The CDR3 loop spans 15 amino acids. CDR1 SEHNR and CDR2 FQNEAQ come from the germline V gene (reference sequence). The CDR3 nucleotides are TGTGCCAGCAGCCCAGACAGGGTACCGAATCAGCCCCAGCATTTT. This translates into CASSPDRVPNQPQHF.

This clonotype was recorded a few times. The chain uses TRBV7-8 and TRBJ2-3; 11 positions agree with TRBD2. Germline values: CDR1 SGHVS, CDR2 FQNEAQ. With V trimmed by 5 bases and J by 3 bases, 10 bases remained unmatched. The CDR3 totals 17 residues. The CDR3 spells CASSLRYSGGVTDTQYF. CDR3 nucleotide sequence: TGTGCCAGCAGCCTCCGGTATAGCGGGGGGGTGACAGATACGCAGTATTTT.

This clonotype turned up a few times. The chain links TRBV11-1 to TRBJ1-1; possible D gene TRBD1, 5 bases. The germline gives CDR1 SGHAT, CDR2 FQDESV (reference sequence). The CDR3 has 13 amino acids. The germline V and J ends were trimmed by 5 bases and 7 bases, with 14 bases remaining between them. The CDR3 region is CASSQERGREAFF. CDR3 nucleotide sequence: TGTGCCAGCAGCCAGGAAAGGGGCCGTGAAGCTTTCTTT.

This clonotype was counted at least ten times. The CDR3 spells CASSQDTYNEQFF. The CDR3 DNA sequence: TGTGCCAGCAGCCAAGATACCTACAATGAGCAGTTCTTC. This sequence joins TRBV14 and TRBJ2-1; D is ambiguous. With 0 bases removed from V and 2 bases from J, the gap between germline ends came to 2 bases. The CDR3 contains 13 residues. Germline values: CDR1 SGHDN, CDR2 FVKESK.

This clonotype was observed many times. This sequence joins TRBV4-3 and TRBJ2-2; 7 bases line up with TRBD1. The CDR3 is 14 amino acids. Germline assignment: CDR1 LGHNA and CDR2 YSLEER. With V trimmed by 5 bases and J by 5 bases, 5 bases remained unmatched. CDR3: CASSVTGRTGELFF. CDR3 coding DNA: TGCGCCAGCAGCGTGACAGGGCGGACCGGGGAGCTGTTTTTT.

This clonotype was detected only a few times. The chain couples TRBV5-1 to TRBJ2-3; a possible D gene is TRBD2 (6 bases). CDR3 length: 15 amino acids. The germline gives CDR1 SGHRS, CDR2 YFSETQ. V lost 4 bases, J lost 0 bases, and 12 bases lay in between. In DNA, the CDR3 is TGCGCCAGCAGCCCGGGGGTAACTAGCACAGATACGCAGTATTTT. It specifies CASSPGVTSTDTQYF. Full variable domain (outside the CDR3, taken from reference TRBV5-1 and TRBJ2-3): KAGVTQTPRYLIKTRGQQVTLSCSPISGHRSVSWYQQTPGQGLQFLFEYFSETQRNKGNFPGRFSGRQFSNSRSEMNVSTLELGDSALYLCASSPGVTSTDTQYFGPGTRLTVL.

About this clonotype: This CDR3 is missing its conserved last phenylalanine or tryptophan, likely due to a read error. The rearrangement uses TRBV5-4 and TRBJ2-5, with D possibly being TRBD1 or TRBD2 (6 bases each). V shed 2 bases and J shed 4 bases, with 9 bases lying between them. The CDR3 is 13 amino acids. Germline CDR1 reads SGHNT; CDR2 reads YYREEE (reference sequence). The CDR3: CASSLQGGETQYL. CDR3 bases: TGTGCCAGCAGCTTACAGGGAGGAGAGACCCAGTACTTA.

The rearrangement joins TRBV7-2 to TRBJ2-3, with D hard to call. Deletions cut 5 bases from V and 6 bases from J, with 9 bases between. In germline, CDR1 is SGHTA, CDR2 FQGNSA. The CDR3 loop spans 12 amino acids. The DNA for the CDR3 is TGTGCCAGCAGCCAGCAAATGGATACGCAGTATTTT. Protein: CASSQQMDTQYF.

This clonotype has a count of ten or more. The chain recombines TRBV12-3 or TRBV12-4 with TRBJ1-5; D is unclear. The CDR3 is 13 amino acids. The V end was cut by 3 bases, the J end by 4 bases, with 7 bases between. CDR3 in DNA: TGTGCCAGCAGTTTTCGAGGGAATCAGCCCCAGCATTTT. Translating it yields CASSFRGNQPQHF.

This clonotype was seen repeatedly, ten times or more. The chain joins TRBV29-1 to TRBJ2-1, with TRBD2 as a possible D gene (5 bases). The V end was cut by 2 bases, the J end by 5 bases, with 10 bases between. Germline loops: CDR1 SQVTM, CDR2 ANQGSEA. The CDR3 extends over 13 amino acids. The CDR3 spells CSVENWENNEQFF. In DNA form, the CDR3 reads TGCAGCGTTGAAAATTGGGAGAACAATGAGCAGTTCTTC.

This clonotype was observed a handful of times. This chain links TRBV5-6 with TRBJ1-2; the D is unclear. V shed 1 base and J shed 4 bases, with 11 bases lying between them. The germline gives CDR1 SGHDT, CDR2 YYEEEE. CDR3 length: 14 residues. The DNA for the CDR3 is TGTGCCAGCAGCTTGATAGGAAGGATCTATGGCTACACCTTC. Translating it yields CASSLIGRIYGYTF.

The rearrangement uses TRBV4-2 and TRBJ2-7, with 7 bases identical to TRBD2. Germline V lookup: CDR1 LGHNA, CDR2 YNFKEQ. Unmatched junction bases numbered 1, after V lost 0 bases and J lost 2 bases. This CDR3 is built from 14 residues. This CDR3 is CASSQDAGAYEQYF. The CDR3 DNA sequence: TGTGCCAGCAGCCAAGACGCGGGGGCCTACGAGCAGTACTTC.

This clonotype showed up just a few times. The gene calls are TRBV11-2 and TRBJ1-2, with 10 nucleotides matching TRBD1. Germline CDR1 reads SGHAT; CDR2 reads FQNNGV. V trimming: 10 bases; J trimming: 5 bases; junction bases outside the gene matches: 1. This CDR3 has 11 residues. The DNA for the CDR3 is TGTGCCATGGGACAGGGGTATGGCTACACCTTC. Its translation is CAMGQGYGYTF.

This clonotype was seen a handful of times. The gene calls are TRBV18 and TRBJ1-6; D unclear. Deletions cut 6 bases from V and 6 bases from J, with 9 bases between. The germline V gene has CDR1 KGHSH and CDR2 LQKENI. The CDR3 is 13 amino acids. The CDR3 sequence: CASSEQANSPLHF. Written as DNA, the CDR3 is TGTGCCAGCTCGGAGCAGGCTAATTCACCCCTCCACTTT.

A few counts support this clonotype. This chain uses TRBV7-7 with TRBJ2-7, with D possibly being TRBD1 or TRBD2 (5 bases each). CDR1 and CDR2 (germline): SSHAT, FNYEAQ (reference sequence). The CDR3 extends over 15 amino acids. V lost 1 base, J lost 2 bases, and 12 bases lay in between. The CDR3 reads CASSLGEGWTYEQYF. The CDR3 DNA follows: TGTGCCAGCAGCTTAGGTGAGGGGTGGACCTACGAGCAGTACTTC.

The chain couples TRBV19 to TRBJ1-2; a weak D match, TRBD1 (6 bases). The CDR3 loop spans 15 amino acids. Per germline, CDR1 LNHDA and CDR2 SQIVND (reference sequence). Between the trimmed V and J ends, which lost 0 bases and 5 bases, there was a span of 13 bases. The CDR3 coding sequence is TGTGCCAGTAGTATAGATCGGGGGCTTGGATATGGCTACACCTTC. The encoded protein is CASSIDRGLGYGYTF. The full variable domain, with the rest looked up from reference TRBV19 and TRBJ1-2, is DGGITQSPKYLFRKEGQNVTLSCEQNLNHDAMYWYRQDPGQGLRLIYYSQIVNDFQKGDIAEGYSVSREKKESFPLTVTSAQKNPTAFYLCASSIDRGLGYGYTFGSGTRLTVV.

This clonotype was observed many times. This rearrangement joins TRBV29-1 to TRBJ2-5; 11 bases line up with TRBD2. The CDR3 is 12 amino acids. Trimming removed 5 bases from V and 4 bases from J; junction bases left unmatched: 0. CDR1 and CDR2 from the germline V gene are SQVTM and ANQGSEA. CDR3 in DNA: TGCAGCGTTCTAGCGGGGGGAGAGACCCAGTACTTC. This translates into CSVLAGGETQYF.

The table lists this clonotype with many counts. The chain's CDR3 is CASSIRTGGDGEAFF. The CDR3 DNA reads TGTGCCAGCAGCATACGGACAGGGGGCGATGGTGAAGCTTTCTTT. V gene TRBV7-9 combines with J gene TRBJ1-1; TRBD1 aligns across 11 bases. In germline, CDR1 is SEHNR, CDR2 FQNEAQ (reference sequence). With V trimmed by 5 bases and J by 7 bases, 9 bases remained unmatched. This CDR3 comprises 15 residues.